These 20 T cell receptor beta chains originate from one sample sequenced in a study of PD-1 blockade in classical Hodgkin lymphoma. Some clones are missing from TCRdb's copy, which holds only in-frame ones; the method was immunoSEQ multiplex PCR. The table records around 29,000 clones, more than 80% of them present only once. Time point denoted: cycle 4 day 1 (C4D1), after five to seven weeks of nivolumab. Every patient experienced relapse after autologous stem cell transplantation, and brentuximab vedotin exposure varied. By magnetic negative selection, CD4+ T cells were purified from thawed PBMCs. Here the sequenced sample was CD4+ T cells from blood, taken before the fourth cycle of nivolumab. These receptors were collected from a human donor with classical Hodgkin lymphoma.

The chain is built from TRBV7-9 and TRBJ1-1, with D maybe TRBD1 (6 bases). The CDR3 is 15 amino acids. V was clipped by 4 bases and J by 1 base, with 13 bases between them. Germline CDR1 SEHNR, CDR2 FQNEAQ (reference sequence). CDR3 nucleotide sequence: TGTGCCAGCAGCTCTCAGGGGACCCAGAACACTGAAGCTTTCTTT. Protein: CASSSQGTQNTEAFF.

V and J are TRBV11-2 and TRBJ2-3; D is perhaps TRBD2 (6 bases). In germline, CDR1 is SGHAT, CDR2 FQNNGV. V shed 0 bases and J shed 9 bases, with 19 bases lying between them. This CDR3 is built from 16 residues. The CDR3 loop reads CASSLDRGTAGRTQYF. The CDR3 bases are TGTGCCAGCAGCTTAGATCGGGGGACGGCCGGTCGAACGCAGTATTTT.

This chain connects TRBV5-1 to TRBJ1-3, with 7 bases lining up with TRBD1. Germline loops: CDR1 SGHRS, CDR2 YFSETQ. This CDR3 comprises 14 residues. The J segment lost 1 base and the V segment lost 8 bases, leaving 6 bases of the junction unmatched. In DNA, the CDR3 is TGCGCCAGTCGAGGGACAGAGTCTGGAAACACCATATATTTT. Its translation is CASRGTESGNTIYF.

This chain connects TRBV4-2 to TRBJ1-2; D is uncertain. This CDR3 is built from 13 residues. The ends were cut back, 1 base at V and 8 bases at J, with 11 bases in the middle. Germline loops: CDR1 LGHNA, CDR2 YNFKEQ. The CDR3 DNA reads TGTGCCAGCAGCCAAGCTTTGGCCTACGGCTACACCTTC. This gives the protein CASSQALAYGYTF.

J is TRBJ1-2 and V is TRBV5-1; D is undetermined. This CDR3 has 13 amino acids. V lost 5 bases and J 3 bases, leaving 11 bases between the germline ends. From germline, CDR1 is SGHRS and CDR2 YFSETQ. The CDR3 DNA reads TGCGCCAGCAGGCCGTTGGGGTACTATGGCTACACCTTC. Translation gives CASRPLGYYGYTF.

This chain uses TRBV5-1 with TRBJ1-4; 9 bases line up with TRBD1. The CDR3 is made up of 14 amino acids. Germline lookup yields CDR1 SGHRS and CDR2 YFSETQ. V shed 4 bases, J shed 7 bases, and the junction held 5 bases outside the gene matches. The CDR3 DNA reads as TGCGCCAGCAGCCCGGGACAGGGAGGTGAAAAACTGTTTTTT. Translation: CASSPGQGGEKLFF.

V gene TRBV6-1 combines with J gene TRBJ1-4; a weak D match, TRBD1 (5 bases). The germline V gene has CDR1 MNHNS and CDR2 SASEGT. The CDR3 loop spans 15 amino acids. V lost 6 bases, J lost 0 bases, and 11 bases lay in between. The CDR3 DNA is TGTGCCAGCAGCCAGGGCCGTGCAACTAATGAAAAACTGTTTTTT. Translated: CASSQGRATNEKLFF.

This chain connects TRBV5-4 to TRBJ1-1; 7 nucleotides agree with TRBD1. The J segment lost 0 bases and the V segment lost 4 bases, leaving 6 bases of the junction unmatched. The germline CDR1 and CDR2 sequences are SGHNT and YYREEE (reference sequence). The CDR3 has 15 amino acids. The CDR3 region is CASSPGQTMNTEAFF. The CDR3 DNA sequence: TGTGCCAGCAGCCCGGGACAGACAATGAACACTGAAGCTTTCTTT.

This chain joins TRBV5-6 and TRBJ2-7; D not resolved. V was shortened by 3 bases and J by 3 bases, with 4 bases between the two germline ends. The CDR3 has 11 amino acids. CDR1 is SGHDT and CDR2 is YYEEEE in the germline V gene. CDR3 coding DNA: TGTGCCAGCAGCTCGAACTACGAGCAGTACTTC. Protein sequence: CASSSNYEQYF.

This clone was seen a single time. The V and J genes are TRBV7-6 and TRBJ2-7, with 7 bases fitting TRBD2. From germline, CDR1 is SGHVS and CDR2 FNYEAQ. This CDR3 spans 14 amino acids. V lost 5 bases and J lost 9; bases outside the gene matches: 13. The CDR3 sequence: CASSPGRAKVGQYF. Here the CDR3 DNA reads TGTGCCAGCAGCCCTGGGAGGGCCAAGGTGGGGCAGTACTTC.

The rearrangement links TRBV5-1 to TRBJ2-7; no definite D call. CDR3 length equals 14 residues. Trimming took off 0 bases at V and 4 bases at J, with 11 bases between the two ends. CDR1 is SGHRS, CDR2 YFSETQ, per germline. The CDR3, as DNA: TGCGCCAGCAGCTTGGTCGGCAGTGCGTACGAGCAGTACTTC. Amino acids: CASSLVGSAYEQYF.

This sequence joins TRBV5-1 and TRBJ2-1, with TRBD1 as a possible D gene (5 bases). The length of the CDR3 is 14 residues. Germline CDR1 and CDR2: SGHRS and YFSETQ. The ends were cut back, 3 bases at V and 9 bases at J, with 16 bases in the middle. The CDR3 coding sequence is TGCGCCAGCAGCTCGGCGCAGGGTTCAGGTGAGCAGTTCTTC. Protein product: CASSSAQGSGEQFF.

The chain uses TRBV5-3 and TRBJ2-5, with 11 positions matching TRBD2. TRBV5-3 is labeled an ORF, and its function is uncertain. This CDR3 has 18 amino acids. V shed 1 base and J 1 base; nucleotides not matched to a gene: 9. CDR3 DNA sequence: TGTGCCAGAAGCTTGTGTCTAGCGGGGGGCCGATTCCAAGAGACCCAGTACTTC. Translated: CARSLCLAGGRFQETQYF.

This chain joins TRBV5-3 and TRBJ1-2; 10 nucleotides match TRBD1. TRBV5-3 is an ORF; its function is uncertain. The CDR3 consists of 15 residues. The junction had 10 bases not matched to a gene; V was cut back by 4 bases and J by 7 bases. The CDR3 DNA follows: TGTGCCAGAAGCCGAATAGGGACAGGGGATGTTGGCTACACCTTC. This translates into CARSRIGTGDVGYTF.

This chain links TRBV9 with TRBJ1-2; D is ambiguous. CDR1 SGDLS and CDR2 YYNGEE come from the germline V gene. The length of the CDR3 is 15 residues. Trimming removed 0 bases at V and 4 bases at J, with 13 bases between. CDR3: CASSVAMGFGYGYTF. In DNA, the CDR3 is TGTGCCAGCAGCGTAGCAATGGGGTTTGGCTATGGCTACACCTTC.

The chain is built from TRBV5-1 and TRBJ2-5; D is uncertain. Judging by the DNA end, TRBJ2-7 fits better; the J call may be wrong. CDR1 and CDR2 from the germline V gene are SGHRS and YFSETQ. The length of the CDR3 is 13 residues. In DNA, the CDR3 is TGCGCCAGCAGCTTGTATCCCTCGGGCGAGCAGTACTTC. Protein sequence: CASSLYPSGEQYF.

This chain links TRBV2 with TRBJ2-5; 8 bases agree with TRBD2. CDR1 and CDR2 (germline): SNHLY, FYNNEI. The length of the CDR3 is 11 residues. Trimming at V came to 10 bases and at J to 5 bases, leaving 3 bases not matched to a gene. CDR3 sequence reads: CATGGEETQYF. The CDR3 DNA reads as TGTGCCACGGGGGGGGAGGAGACCCAGTACTTC.

The V and J genes are TRBV29-1 and TRBJ1-1; 8 bases are a match to TRBD1. With 3 bases clipped from V and 0 bases from J, the junction kept 15 bases outside the gene matches. Germline V gene sequence: CDR1 SQVTM, CDR2 ANQGSEA. CDR3 size: 18 residues. CDR3 nucleotide sequence: TGCAGCGTTGATTTGAGCGCCCGGACAGGGAACATGAACACTGAAGCTTTCTTT. Translated: CSVDLSARTGNMNTEAFF.

This CDR3 reads CASSLGAADLYEQYF. CDR3 DNA sequence: TGCGCCAGCAGCTTGGGAGCTGCGGATCTCTACGAGCAGTACTTC. The chain is built from TRBV5-1 and TRBJ2-5; D remains ambiguous. The J call could be wrong; TRBJ2-7 is a better fit for the DNA end. Germline loops: CDR1 SGHRS, CDR2 YFSETQ. The CDR3 sequence is 15 residues long.

The chain carries TRBV2 and TRBJ1-6, with no clear D. The length of the CDR3 is 15 residues. V gave up 7 bases and J gave up 0 bases, with 10 bases separating them. CDR1 and CDR2 from the germline V gene are SNHLY and FYNNEI. CDR3 amino acids: CASKAVSSYNSPLHF. Here the CDR3 DNA reads TGTGCCAGCAAAGCCGTTAGCTCCTATAATTCACCCCTCCACTTT.